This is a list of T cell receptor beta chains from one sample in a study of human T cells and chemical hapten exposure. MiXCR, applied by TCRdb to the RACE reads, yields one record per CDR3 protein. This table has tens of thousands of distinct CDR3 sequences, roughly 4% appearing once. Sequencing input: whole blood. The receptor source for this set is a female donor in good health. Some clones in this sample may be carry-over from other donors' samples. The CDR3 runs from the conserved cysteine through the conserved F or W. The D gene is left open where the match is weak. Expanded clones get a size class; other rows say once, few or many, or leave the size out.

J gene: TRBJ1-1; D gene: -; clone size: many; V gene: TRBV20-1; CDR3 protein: CSARDVLGSDTEAFF
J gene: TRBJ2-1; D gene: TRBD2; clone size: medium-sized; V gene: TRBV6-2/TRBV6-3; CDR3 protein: CASSPSGFHNEQFF
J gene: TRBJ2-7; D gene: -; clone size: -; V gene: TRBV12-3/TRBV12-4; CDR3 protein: CASSLDREFYEQYF
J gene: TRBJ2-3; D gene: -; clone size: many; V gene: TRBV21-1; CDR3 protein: CASRNHLSDRLNSTDTQYF
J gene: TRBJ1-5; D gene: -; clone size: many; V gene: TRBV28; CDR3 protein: CASSLGLVVQPQHF
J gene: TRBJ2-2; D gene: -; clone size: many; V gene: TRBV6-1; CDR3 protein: CASGLSVDTGELFF
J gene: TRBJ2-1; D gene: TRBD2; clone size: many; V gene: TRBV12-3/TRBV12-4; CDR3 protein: CASSLSPTLAGPGGVQFF
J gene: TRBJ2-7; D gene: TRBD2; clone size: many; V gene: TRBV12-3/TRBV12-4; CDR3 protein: CASSLSSGVFEQYF
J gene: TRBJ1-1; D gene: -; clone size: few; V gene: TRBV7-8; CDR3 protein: CASSSSRTNLFNTEAFF
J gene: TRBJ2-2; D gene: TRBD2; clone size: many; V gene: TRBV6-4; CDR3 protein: CASSEGGGSGELFF
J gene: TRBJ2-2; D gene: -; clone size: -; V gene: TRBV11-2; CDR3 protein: CASSLVRLVENTGELFF
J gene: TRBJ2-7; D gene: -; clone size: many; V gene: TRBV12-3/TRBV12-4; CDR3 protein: CASSSGQRRYEQYF
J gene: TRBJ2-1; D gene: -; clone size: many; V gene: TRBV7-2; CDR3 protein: CASSLRLPSSNEQFF
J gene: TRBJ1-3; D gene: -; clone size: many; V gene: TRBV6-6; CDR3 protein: CASSYYRSGNTIYF
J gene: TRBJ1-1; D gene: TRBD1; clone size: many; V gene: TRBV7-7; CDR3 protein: CASSHGQGSTEAFF
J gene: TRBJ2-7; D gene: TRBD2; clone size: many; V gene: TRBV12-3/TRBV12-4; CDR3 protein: CASRLAGVNEQYF
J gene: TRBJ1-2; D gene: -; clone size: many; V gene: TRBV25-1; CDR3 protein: CASSPRGPTTANYGYTF
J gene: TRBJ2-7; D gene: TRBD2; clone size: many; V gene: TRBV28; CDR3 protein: CASREIGLAGYEQYF
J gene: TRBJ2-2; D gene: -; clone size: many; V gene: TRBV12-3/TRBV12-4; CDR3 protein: CASTHFFSRNTGELFF
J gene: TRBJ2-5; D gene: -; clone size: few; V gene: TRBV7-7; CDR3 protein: CASSLGYSETQYF
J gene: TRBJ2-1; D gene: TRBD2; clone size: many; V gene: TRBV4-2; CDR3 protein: CASSQDRGGLAGVGYNNEQFF
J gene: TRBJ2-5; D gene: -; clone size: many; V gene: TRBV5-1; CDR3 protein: CASSLVGEETQYF
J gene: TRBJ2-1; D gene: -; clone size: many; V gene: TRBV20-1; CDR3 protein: CSARIGGNNYEQFF
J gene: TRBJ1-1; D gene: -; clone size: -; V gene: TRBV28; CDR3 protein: CASSLSTGNTEAFF
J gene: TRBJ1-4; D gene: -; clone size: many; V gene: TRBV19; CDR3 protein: CASSRPDVTTNEKLFF
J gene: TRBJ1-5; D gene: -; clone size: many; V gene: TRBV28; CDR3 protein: CASSLDTRIGQPQHF